The present TCR beta chain was sequenced within a study of shared clonotypes between healthy human individuals. The wider study: There were three CD4 naive, three CD4 memory, two CD8 naive and one CD8 memory plates per donor.

As regards this clone: The antigen remains unidentified.

Findings and limits, study-wide: It was anticipated that sequencing depth would influence how many clonotypes donors shared. Though the depth was large, rarefaction showed that sorted-subset sequencing was incomplete.

The naive CD8 population came from CD45RO-negative cells selected for CCR7, without terminally differentiated effector memory CD45RA+ cells. TCRdb's table, derived via immunoSEQ multiplex PCR, lists solely in-frame clones and lacks some. The table shows a few million clones, with about 93% occurring only once. The ends were cut back, 6 bases at V and 3 bases at J, with 15 bases in the middle. The CDR3 sequence is 15 residues long. Germline V gives CDR1 SGDLS, CDR2 YYNGEE. V usage is TRBV9 and J usage is TRBJ2-2, with D possibly TRBD1 on 5 matching bases. Sample: naive CD8+ T cells from PBMCs. This clonotype originated in a man younger than 35 in good health. Some clones in this sample may be carry-over from other donors' samples. Here the CDR3 DNA reads TGTGCCAGCACCCGAATGAAAGGGGACACCGGGGAGCTGTTTTTT. Its protein is CASTRMKGDTGELFF.